These 22 T cell receptor beta chains originate from one sample sequenced in a study of T-cell reconstitution after alpha-beta-depleted transplantation in children. The library targeted TCRbeta and was prepared with unique molecular identifiers. TCRdb re-analysed the PCR reads in MiXCR, keeping a single row per CDR3 protein. This table holds hundreds of thousands of distinct CDR3 sequences, around 15% found once. The sequences come from PBMCs, mostly from graft donor cells, collected 360 days after TCRalphabeta/CD19-depleted stem cell transplant. The receptors were sampled from a male patient aged 2 to 10 who had a stem cell transplant for acute lymphoblastic leukemia, so the T cells may come from the graft donor.

The V and J genes are TRBV30 and TRBJ2-2; no clear D gene. The CDR3 loop spans 14 amino acids. V was trimmed by 0 bases and J by 1 base, leaving 6 bases between them. Germline V gene data show CDR1 as GTSNPN and CDR2 as SVGIG (reference sequence). The DNA of the CDR3 is TGTGCCTGGAGTGTAGGGCGGAACACCGGGGAGCTGTTTTTT. Encoded protein: CAWSVGRNTGELFF.

This clonotype occurred a few times. A read error is possible here, since a much larger clone lies one base away. This chain uses TRBV2 with TRBJ2-6; 7 bases are shared with TRBD1. The CDR3 is 18 residues long. CDR1 and CDR2 (germline): SNHLY, FYNNEI. The CDR3 DNA reads TGTGCCATCAGTTTCGGGACAGCTCGCACCTCTGGGGCCAACGTCCTGACTTTC. Translated, it gives CAISFGTARTSGANVLTF.

This clonotype occurred a few times. The V gene is TRBV20-1, the J gene TRBJ2-5, with D perhaps TRBD1 (6 bases). The V and J ends lost 0 bases and 5 bases respectively, with 16 bases between them. Looked up from germline, CDR1 is DFQATT and CDR2 is SNEGSKA (reference sequence). This CDR3 is built from 15 residues. The CDR3 protein is CSARDPTGLAETQYF. The CDR3 bases are TGCAGTGCTAGAGATCCAACAGGGCTCGCGGAGACCCAGTACTTC.

This chain connects TRBV28 to TRBJ2-7, with TRBD2 as a possible D gene (6 bases). Trimming shortened V by 5 bases and J by 3 bases, and 17 bases separated the two germline ends. There are 15 residues in the CDR3. Germline-derived CDR1 and CDR2 are MDHEN and SYDVKM. The chain's CDR3 is CASSRLAGTNYEQYF. Here the CDR3 DNA reads TGTGCCAGCAGTCGCCTGGCGGGGACGAACTACGAGCAGTACTTC.

This clonotype was found many times. The DNA of the CDR3 is TGTGCCAGCAGCTTTTCCGCTCGGAACGGCAACTATGGCTACACCTTC. As protein: CASSFSARNGNYGYTF. This chain links TRBV5-5 with TRBJ1-2; D remains unclear. The CDR3 sequence is 16 residues long. Trimming stripped 2 bases from V and 2 bases from J, with 16 bases between. Germline CDR1 and CDR2: SGHKS and YYEKEE (reference sequence).

This clonotype was counted between two and nine times. This sequence joins TRBV10-3 and TRBJ1-1, with 8 positions matching TRBD1. The germline V gene has CDR1 ENHRY and CDR2 SYGVKD. There are 12 residues in the CDR3. The J segment lost 5 bases and the V segment lost 10 bases, leaving 6 bases of the junction unmatched. The CDR3 DNA follows: TGTGCCAGCAGGGGGCAAGGGACTGAAGCTTTCTTT. This gives the protein CASRGQGTEAFF.

This clonotype was picked up a small number of times. The chain couples TRBV28 to TRBJ1-5; tentative D call: TRBD1 (6 bases). V lost 5 bases and J lost 0, with 14 bases in between. In germline, CDR1 is MDHEN, CDR2 SYDVKM. This CDR3 has 16 amino acids. The CDR3, as DNA: TGTGCCAGCAGTCCATACAGGGCGTATAGCAATCAGCCCCAGCATTTT. Encoded protein: CASSPYRAYSNQPQHF.

At least ten counts were recorded for this clonotype. This chain connects TRBV11-1 to TRBJ2-4; tentative D call: TRBD2 (5 bases). The CDR3 has 18 residues. V shed 5 bases and J shed 5 bases, with 25 bases lying between them. The germline V gene encodes CDR1 SGHAT and CDR2 FQDESV (reference sequence). CDR3 loop: CASSEAGVILKPENIQYF. The CDR3 DNA reads as TGTGCCAGCAGCGAAGCCGGGGTAATCTTGAAGCCAGAAAACATTCAGTACTTC.

The chain combines TRBV12-3 or TRBV12-4 with TRBJ2-3; D uncertain. Trimming cost V 3 bases and J 0 bases, with 10 bases left between them. This CDR3 region has 15 residues. In nucleotides, the CDR3 is TGTGCCAGCAGTTTCCGACATCTTAGCACAGATACGCAGTATTTT. Its protein product is CASSFRHLSTDTQYF.

CDR3: CASSSQAGQGLETQYF. The CDR3 nucleotides read TGTGCCAGCAGCAGCCAGGCGGGACAGGGGTTAGAGACCCAGTACTTC. J is TRBJ2-5 and V is TRBV11-2, with 10 bases lining up with TRBD1. J lost 4 bases, V lost 5 bases, and 10 bases had no gene match. CDR1 SGHAT and CDR2 FQNNGV come from the germline V gene. The CDR3 has 16 amino acids.

The genes are TRBV24-1 and TRBJ2-7, with 8 bases lining up with TRBD1. The CDR3 is 15 residues long. V was pared by 5 bases and J by 1 base, with 6 bases of the junction left unmatched. The germline V gene has CDR1 KGHDR and CDR2 SFDVKD. The CDR3 here is CATSAAGTGSYEQYF. The CDR3 DNA follows: TGTGCCACCAGTGCCGCCGGGACAGGTTCCTACGAGCAGTACTTC.

V and J are TRBV27 and TRBJ2-1; TRBD1 might be the D (5 bases). The germline CDR1 and CDR2 sequences are MNHEY and SMNVEV (reference sequence). CDR3 length: 15 amino acids. V dropped 3 bases and J dropped 4 bases, with 13 bases sitting between them. The CDR3 spells CASSFGPGPYNEQFF. In nucleotides, the CDR3 is TGTGCCAGCAGTTTTGGGCCAGGGCCATACAATGAGCAGTTCTTC.

The chain joins TRBV5-1 to TRBJ1-5; D uncertain. V shed 4 bases and J shed 7 bases, with 9 bases lying between them. The CDR3 is 12 residues long. Germline assignment: CDR1 SGHRS and CDR2 YFSETQ. This CDR3 is CASSPTVQPQHF. The DNA of the CDR3 is TGCGCCAGCAGCCCTACAGTGCAGCCCCAGCATTTT. Full variable domain (remainder filled in from reference TRBV5-1 and TRBJ1-5): KAGVTQTPRYLIKTRGQQVTLSCSPISGHRSVSWYQQTPGQGLQFLFEYFSETQRNKGNFPGRFSGRQFSNSRSEMNVSTLELGDSALYLCASSPTVQPQHFGDGTRLSIL.

This chain uses TRBV6-5 with TRBJ2-1, with a possible D match to TRBD1 (6 bases). Deletions cut 4 bases from V and 4 bases from J, with 14 bases between. The CDR3 totals 15 residues. Germline values: CDR1 MNHEY, CDR2 SVGAGI. CDR3: CASSLSGDTYNEQFF. In DNA form, the CDR3 reads TGTGCCAGCAGTTTATCCGGGGACACATACAATGAGCAGTTCTTC.

This clonotype was picked up a small number of times. The chain carries TRBV4-3 and TRBJ2-5, with 8 bases lining up with TRBD1. Germline-derived CDR1 and CDR2 are LGHNA and YSLEER. Trimming cost V 4 bases and J 4 bases; bases outside gene matches: 8. The CDR3 spans 15 residues. DNA of the CDR3: TGCGCCAGCAGCCCCTCTGGACAGGGTGGAGAGACCCAGTACTTC. This translates into CASSPSGQGGETQYF.

This clonotype came up many times. The chain is built from TRBV4-1 and TRBJ2-6; D is ambiguous. The CDR3 consists of 15 residues. V was pared by 1 base and J by 2 bases, with 6 bases between. The germline V gene encodes CDR1 MGHRA and CDR2 YSYEKL. The CDR3 nucleotides are TGCGCCAGCAGCCAAGTGGTAGCTGGGGCCAACGTCCTGACTTTC. Translation gives CASSQVVAGANVLTF.

The chain carries TRBV4-1 and TRBJ2-1; 11 nucleotides agree with TRBD2. The CDR3 runs to 16 residues. Germline CDR1 MGHRA, CDR2 YSYEKL. V was pared by 6 bases and J by 2 bases, with 6 bases of the junction left unmatched. The CDR3 reads CASRDGTSGTYNEQFF. CDR3 bases: TGCGCCAGCAGAGATGGGACTAGCGGAACCTACAATGAGCAGTTCTTC.

This clonotype came up once. The genes are TRBV18 and TRBJ1-1; perhaps TRBD1 as D (6 bases). CDR3 size: 14 residues. Germline CDR1 and CDR2: KGHSH and LQKENI. The V end lost 6 bases, the J end lost 1 base, and 12 bases lay between the germline ends. CDR3 sequence (DNA): TGTGCCAGCTCCACCCGGGGGCAGAACACTGAAGCTTTCTTT. Residues: CASSTRGQNTEAFF.

CDR3 protein: CSVFKVVSGYTF. CDR3 DNA sequence: TGCAGCGTTTTCAAGGTAGTGAGTGGCTACACCTTC. This chain connects TRBV29-1 to TRBJ1-2; D is unresolved. This CDR3 contains 12 residues. Trimming took 5 bases from V and 7 from J, leaving 14 bases between them. The germline V gene has CDR1 SQVTM and CDR2 ANQGSEA. The whole variable domain, remainder taken from reference TRBV29-1 and TRBJ1-2, is SAVISQKPSRDICQRGTSLTIQCQVDSQVTMMFWYRQQPGQSLTLIATANQGSEATYESGFVIDKFPISRPNLTFSTLTVSNMSPEDSSIYLCSVFKVVSGYTFGSGTRLTVV.

This clonotype was found a few times. The CDR3 loop is CAIRDITDTQYF. CDR3 sequence (DNA): TGTGCCATCCGGGACATCACAGATACGCAGTATTTT. This sequence joins TRBV10-3 and TRBJ2-3, with a possible D match to TRBD1 (6 bases). The CDR3 covers 12 residues. V was trimmed by 8 bases and J by 2 bases, leaving 8 bases between them. Looked up from germline, CDR1 is ENHRY and CDR2 is SYGVKD.

In its sample, this clonotype was seen many times. This chain joins TRBV11-1 and TRBJ2-7; 7 positions match TRBD1. The length of the CDR3 is 16 residues. V dropped 1 base and J dropped 1; count of bases not matched to a gene: 7. Germline lookup yields CDR1 SGHAT and CDR2 FQDESV (reference sequence). The CDR3 bases are TGTGCCAGCAGCTTAGAGGCAGGGGGAGTTTCCTACGAGCAGTACTTC. Amino acids: CASSLEAGGVSYEQYF.

The rearrangement links TRBV4-3 to TRBJ2-1; 8 nucleotides match TRBD2. Trimming took 4 bases from V and 6 from J; bases not matched to a gene: 14. CDR3 length: 17 amino acids. CDR1 and CDR2 from the germline V gene are LGHNA and YSLEER. CDR3 in amino acids: CASSPRRSGSKGNEQFF. In DNA form, the CDR3 reads TGCGCCAGCAGCCCACGACGGAGCGGGAGTAAGGGCAATGAGCAGTTCTTC.